These 28 T cell receptor beta chains originate from one sample sequenced in a study of blood T cell repertoires in COVID-19. Only in-frame clones appear in the TCRdb table, and some are missing; sequencing was by immunoSEQ multiplex PCR. The table records 300,000 to 500,000 clones, approximately 85% of them present only once. Sequenced sample: PBMCs or T cells enriched from blood (not recorded which). The receptors originated from a middle-aged woman with acute COVID-19.

This chain joins TRBV7-9 and TRBJ1-5, with 10 bases aligning to TRBD1. The CDR3 is 16 amino acids. Trimming took 5 bases from V and 2 from J; bases not matched to a gene: 6. Germline V gene sequence: CDR1 SEHNR, CDR2 FQNEAQ (reference sequence). CDR3 bases: TGTGCCAGCAGCGGTCCCGGGACAGGGGGCAATCAGCCCCAGCATTTT. It yields the protein CASSGPGTGGNQPQHF.

The chain carries TRBV7-9 and TRBJ2-1, with TRBD1 matching over 9 bases. Unmatched junction bases numbered 12, after V lost 7 bases and J lost 5 bases. CDR1 is SEHNR, CDR2 FQNEAQ, per germline (reference sequence). The CDR3 spans 16 residues. In DNA form, the CDR3 reads TGTGCCAGCAACAAAGGGCCAGGGACAGGGCACAATGAGCAGTTCTTC. It translates to CASNKGPGTGHNEQFF. The full variable domain, its missing parts supplied by reference TRBV7-9 and TRBJ2-1, is DTGVSQNPRHKITKRGQNVTFRCDPISEHNRLYWYRQTLGQGPEFLTYFQNEAQLEKSRLLSDRFSAERPKGSFSTLEIQRTEQGDSAMYLCASNKGPGTGHNEQFFGPGTRLTVL.

V and J are TRBV4-1 and TRBJ2-1; the match to TRBD2 covers 7 bases. Germline V gives CDR1 MGHRA, CDR2 YSYEKL. This CDR3 is built from 16 residues. V was clipped by 4 bases and J by 0 bases; unmatched bases: 6. The CDR3 is CASSRSGGGSYNEQFF. CDR3 sequence (DNA): TGCGCCAGCAGCCGCTCTGGGGGGGGCTCCTACAATGAGCAGTTCTTC.

V usage is TRBV2 and J usage is TRBJ1-6, with a weak D call TRBD1 (5 bases). V was shortened by 6 bases and J by 5 bases, with 11 bases between the two germline ends. The CDR3 consists of 14 residues. Germline-derived CDR1 and CDR2 are SNHLY and FYNNEI. CDR3 sequence: CASRERGNNSPLHF. DNA for the CDR3: TGTGCCAGCAGAGAAAGGGGAAATAATTCACCCCTCCACTTT.

This chain connects TRBV12-3 or TRBV12-4 to TRBJ1-2, with 7 nucleotides matching TRBD1. The CDR3 has 13 amino acids. The V gene end was trimmed by 6 bases and the J gene end by 1 base; junction bases not matched to a gene: 2. The CDR3 DNA is TGTGCCAGCAGCAGGGACAGTAACTATGGCTACACCTTC. This translates into CASSRDSNYGYTF.

The V call is TRBV19, the J call TRBJ1-2, with 8 bases that match TRBD1. The ends lost 6 bases at V and 3 bases at J; junction bases unmatched: 6. The CDR3 spans 14 residues. CDR1 and CDR2 (germline): LNHDA, SQIVND (reference sequence). As DNA, the CDR3 is TGTGCCAGTAGCCGGACAGGGACGGACTATGGCTACACCTTC. Amino acid sequence: CASSRTGTDYGYTF.

The rearrangement uses TRBV3-1 (or the pseudogene TRBV3-2) and TRBJ2-3; 9 bases are a match to TRBD2. Trimming removed 0 bases from V and 6 bases from J; junction bases left unmatched: 10. Germline V gene sequence: CDR1 LGHDT, CDR2 YNNKEL (reference sequence). This CDR3 has 17 residues. CDR3 protein: CASSQEPPAGGGDTQYF. CDR3 coding DNA: TGTGCCAGCAGCCAAGAACCGCCAGCGGGGGGTGGGGATACGCAGTATTTT.

The chain uses TRBV4-1 and TRBJ2-6, with D possibly matching TRBD2 (7 bases). From germline, CDR1 is MGHRA and CDR2 YSYEKL. The CDR3 extends over 16 amino acids. Trimming cost V 4 bases and J 3 bases, with 13 bases left between them. The CDR3 nucleotides are TGCGCCAGCAGCCTAGGGAGGGGGATTGGGGCCAACGTCCTGACTTTC. This encodes CASSLGRGIGANVLTF.

This clone was observed once. V and J are TRBV14 and TRBJ1-1; the match to TRBD1 covers 8 bases. With V trimmed by 3 bases and J by 4 bases, 7 bases remained unmatched. The CDR3 loop spans 15 amino acids. Looked up from germline, CDR1 is SGHDN and CDR2 is FVKESK. In DNA form, the CDR3 reads TGTGCCAGCAGCCACCTAGACAGGGGTAGCACTGAAGCTTTCTTT. Translating gives CASSHLDRGSTEAFF.

The V gene is TRBV2, the J gene TRBJ2-5, with D unresolved. The V end lost 4 bases, the J end lost 5 bases, and 17 bases lay between the germline ends. The CDR3 covers 15 residues. The V gene's germline CDR1 is SNHLY and CDR2 FYNNEI. The CDR3 spells CASSVGRSGPETQYF. CDR3 nucleotide sequence: TGTGCCAGCAGTGTCGGCAGGTCCGGTCCGGAGACCCAGTACTTC. The full variable domain, rest sourced from reference TRBV2 and TRBJ2-5, is EPEVTQTPSHQVTQMGQEVILRCVPISNHLYFYWYRQILGQKVEFLVSFYNNEISEKSEIFDDQFSVERPDGSNFTLKIRSTKLEDSAMYFCASSVGRSGPETQYFGPGTRLLVL.

This clone was recorded only once. CDR3 in DNA: TGTGCCAGCACCTTGGGGCCCCGTTTCGAGGGCTACACCTTC. Translated: CASTLGPRFEGYTF. This chain connects TRBV7-6 to TRBJ1-2, with a tentative D call TRBD1 (5 bases). V dropped 7 bases and J dropped 8 bases, with 20 bases sitting between them. This CDR3 has 14 residues. CDR1 SGHVS and CDR2 FNYEAQ come from the germline V gene.

Points on this clone: Other nucleotide sequences from this sample produce the same CDR3. CDR3 DNA: TGTGCCACCAGCAGAGGCCAGGGGAATCAGCCCCAGCATTTT. Translating gives CATSRGQGNQPQHF. The chain links TRBV15 to TRBJ1-5, with D perhaps matching TRBD1 (6 bases). This CDR3 has 14 amino acids. Germline lookup yields CDR1 LNHNV and CDR2 YYDKDF (reference sequence). V lost 1 base and J 4 bases, leaving 8 bases between the germline ends.

V is TRBV3-1 (or the pseudogene TRBV3-2) and J is TRBJ2-3; D is possibly TRBD1 (6 bases). Germline V gene data show CDR1 as LGHDT and CDR2 as YNNKEL (reference sequence). V lost 7 bases to trimming and J lost 1 base, with 9 bases between them. The CDR3 loop spans 13 amino acids. CDR3 sequence: CASNPGGTDTQYF. The CDR3 nucleotides read TGTGCCAGCAACCCAGGGGGCACAGATACGCAGTATTTT.

The chain is built from TRBV11-2 and TRBJ2-7; 7 bases are a match to TRBD2. The J segment lost 4 bases and the V segment lost 1 base, leaving 7 bases of the junction unmatched. Germline CDR1 and CDR2: SGHAT and FQNNGV. The CDR3 runs to 15 residues. The CDR3 nucleotides read TGTGCCAGCAGCTTAGCATCGGGGGGATTATACGAGCAGTACTTC. It yields the protein CASSLASGGLYEQYF.

The rearrangement links TRBV2 to TRBJ2-1; TRBD2 is a possible D gene (7 bases). V was shortened by 7 bases and J by 6 bases, with 16 bases between the two germline ends. Germline CDR1 and CDR2: SNHLY and FYNNEI. This CDR3 contains 14 residues. The CDR3 bases are TGTGCCAGCACCCTGAGGGGGGGGATCAATGAGCAGTTCTTC. Translating it yields CASTLRGGINEQFF.

This chain uses TRBV30 with TRBJ1-6; the D is unclear. Germline values: CDR1 GTSNPN, CDR2 SVGIG (reference sequence). With 0 bases removed from V and 7 bases from J, the gap between germline ends came to 10 bases. The CDR3 is 14 residues long. The CDR3 region has the DNA TGTGCCTGGAGTGTACCGCGGTTAAATTCACCCCTCCACTTT. It specifies CAWSVPRLNSPLHF.

This chain links TRBV5-6 with TRBJ2-1; tentatively, D is TRBD2 (5 bases). This CDR3 contains 12 residues. Germline lookup yields CDR1 SGHDT and CDR2 YYEEEE. The V end lost 6 bases, the J end lost 8 bases, and 12 bases lay between the germline ends. The CDR3 coding sequence is TGTGCCAGCATAGCGCAGAGCGATGAGCAGTTCTTC. It encodes CASIAQSDEQFF.

V usage is TRBV4-1 and J usage is TRBJ1-5; D may be TRBD1 (5 bases). Trimming took 1 base from V and 0 from J, leaving 10 bases between them. CDR1 is MGHRA and CDR2 is YSYEKL in the germline V gene. The length of the CDR3 is 16 residues. The chain's CDR3 is CASSQVGQYSNQPQHF. CDR3 coding DNA: TGCGCCAGCAGCCAAGTGGGGCAGTATAGCAATCAGCCCCAGCATTTT.

This sequence joins TRBV11-2 and TRBJ2-5, with 8 bases matching TRBD1. The germline CDR1 and CDR2 sequences are SGHAT and FQNNGV. This CDR3 spans 16 amino acids. With 1 base clipped from V and 2 bases from J, the junction kept 6 bases outside the gene matches. The CDR3: CASSLVYRGEQETQYF. The CDR3 region has the DNA TGTGCCAGCAGCTTAGTATACAGGGGGGAGCAAGAGACCCAGTACTTC.

The genes are TRBV19 and TRBJ2-7; TRBD2 matches 8 bases. This CDR3 region has 16 residues. Germline CDR1 LNHDA, CDR2 SQIVND (reference sequence). V lost 4 bases and J lost 0; bases outside the gene matches: 8. The CDR3 loop is CASSRPGGPSSYEQYF. DNA of the CDR3: TGTGCCAGTAGTAGGCCGGGGGGGCCCAGCTCCTACGAGCAGTACTTC.

This clone has just one count. The V and J genes are TRBV6-4 and TRBJ2-2, with D uncertain. Trimming left V 5 bases short and J 1 base short, with 8 bases between. This CDR3 has 14 residues. Germline values: CDR1 MRHNA, CDR2 SNTAGT. This CDR3 is CASSSQWNTGELFF. Written as DNA, the CDR3 is TGTGCCAGCAGTTCACAGTGGAACACCGGGGAGCTGTTTTTT.

V is TRBV19 and J is TRBJ2-7; D not certain. Germline V gene sequence: CDR1 LNHDA, CDR2 SQIVND (reference sequence). V lost 1 base and J 6 bases, leaving 19 bases between the germline ends. The CDR3 length is 16 residues. The CDR3 is CASSIGPQLPILEQYF. The CDR3 bases are TGTGCCAGTAGTATAGGGCCACAGCTCCCCATACTCGAGCAGTACTTC.

J is TRBJ1-5 and V is TRBV27; 8 bases are a match to TRBD1. The CDR3 is 14 amino acids. The trim removed 6 bases at V and 6 bases at J, leaving 7 bases unmatched. Looked up from germline, CDR1 is MNHEY and CDR2 is SMNVEV (reference sequence). CDR3 DNA: TGTGCCAGCAGCCGAGACAGGGGAAGTCAGCCCCAGCATTTT. Translated: CASSRDRGSQPQHF.

Written as DNA, the CDR3 is TGCGCCAGCAGACCGACTAGCGGGGGGGCCTTTTACAATGAGCAGTTCTTC. Translation: CASRPTSGGAFYNEQFF. The chain joins TRBV5-1 to TRBJ2-1, with 14 bases lining up with TRBD2. CDR3 length equals 17 residues. Trimming cost V 5 bases and J 4 bases; bases outside gene matches: 8. CDR1 and CDR2 from the germline V gene are SGHRS and YFSETQ.

The V gene is TRBV18, the J gene TRBJ2-6; D is undetermined. The length of the CDR3 is 16 residues. V was pared by 2 bases and J by 4 bases, with 12 bases between. Germline assignment: CDR1 KGHSH and CDR2 LQKENI. This CDR3 reads CASSPYIQPGANVLTF. In DNA form, the CDR3 reads TGTGCCAGCTCACCATATATACAACCCGGGGCCAACGTCCTGACTTTC. The entire variable domain, with the rest obtained from reference TRBV18 and TRBJ2-6, is as follows: NAGVMQNPRHLVRRRGQEARLRCSPMKGHSHVYWYRQLPEEGLKFMVYLQKENIIDESGMPKERFSAEFPKEGPSILRIQQVVRGDSAAYFCASSPYIQPGANVLTFGAGSRLTVL.

The chain is built from TRBV3-1 (or the pseudogene TRBV3-2) and TRBJ1-6; a weak D match, TRBD1 (6 bases). The germline V and J ends were trimmed by 2 bases and 4 bases, with 15 bases remaining between them. CDR3 size: 17 residues. Germline CDR1 is LGHDT and CDR2 is YNNKEL (reference sequence). CDR3 sequence reads: CASSQTPQGIYNSPLHF. The DNA for the CDR3 is TGTGCCAGCAGCCAAACGCCCCAGGGGATTTATAATTCACCCCTCCACTTT.

This chain uses TRBV18 with TRBJ2-2, with 8 nucleotides matching TRBD2. Trimming at V came to 6 bases and at J to 0 bases, leaving 9 bases not matched to a gene. The germline V gene has CDR1 KGHSH and CDR2 LQKENI. The CDR3 has 17 residues. CDR3 loop: CASSTNSGGPNTGELFF. DNA for the CDR3: TGTGCCAGCTCCACCAACAGCGGGGGCCCGAACACCGGGGAGCTGTTTTTT.

This chain links TRBV11-3 with TRBJ2-7; 10 bases fit TRBD1. The junction had 2 bases not matched to a gene; V was cut back by 4 bases and J by 2 bases. The CDR3 runs 14 residues. The germline V gene encodes CDR1 SGHNT and CDR2 YENEEA. CDR3 sequence reads: CASSSGTGAYEQYF. The CDR3 DNA reads TGTGCCAGCAGCTCCGGGACAGGGGCCTACGAGCAGTACTTC. The variable domain in full, completed from reference TRBV11-3 and TRBJ2-7, reads EAGVVQSPRYKIIEKKQPVAFWCNPISGHNTLYWYLQNLGQGPELLIRYENEEAVDDSQLPKDRFSAERLKGVDSTLKIQPAELGDSAVYLCASSSGTGAYEQYFGPGTRLTVT.